Detailed here is one T cell receptor beta chain. Its antigen remains unknown. The method was immunoSEQ multiplex PCR; TCRdb's version includes in-frame clones alone and lacks a portion of them. This table has more than 120,000 clones, roughly 90% appearing once. The CDR3 extends over 16 amino acids. Trimming took 0 bases from V and 5 from J; bases not matched to a gene: 6. Germline CDR1 reads KGHSH; CDR2 reads LQKENI. The sample is drawn from a study of T cell responses to AZD1222 COVID-19 vaccine. Broader study findings: Most donors were white British and more were female, and clonal diversity was possibly underestimated. Unmutated variant regions reportedly attract nearly half of all spike-specific TCRs. Samples come after the peak T cell response, not at day 14.

The starting material was peripheral blood, obtained 28 days after the second AZD1222 dose. The source of this sequence is an adult who received the AZD1222 COVID-19 vaccine. The gene calls are TRBV18 and TRBJ1-5, with 8 bases aligning to TRBD1. The CDR3 DNA follows: TGTGCCAGCTCACCACCGCTCGGACAGGGTTATCAGCCCCAGCATTTT. Its protein product is CASSPPLGQGYQPQHF.